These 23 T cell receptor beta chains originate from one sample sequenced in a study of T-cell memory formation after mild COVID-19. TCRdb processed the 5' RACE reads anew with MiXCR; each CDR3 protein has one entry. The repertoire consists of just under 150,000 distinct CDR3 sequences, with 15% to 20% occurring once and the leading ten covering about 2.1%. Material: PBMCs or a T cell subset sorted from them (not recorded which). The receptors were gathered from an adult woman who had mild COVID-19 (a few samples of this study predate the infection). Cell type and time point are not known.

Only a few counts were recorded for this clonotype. The CDR3 DNA sequence: TGTGCCAGCTCACCGACCCAAACAGGGTACGAGCAGTACTTC. This codes for CASSPTQTGYEQYF. The chain couples TRBV18 to TRBJ2-7, with D maybe TRBD1 (6 bases). The germline V and J ends were trimmed by 3 bases and 4 bases, with 13 bases remaining between them. The CDR3 runs 14 residues. The germline CDR1 and CDR2 sequences are KGHSH and LQKENI.

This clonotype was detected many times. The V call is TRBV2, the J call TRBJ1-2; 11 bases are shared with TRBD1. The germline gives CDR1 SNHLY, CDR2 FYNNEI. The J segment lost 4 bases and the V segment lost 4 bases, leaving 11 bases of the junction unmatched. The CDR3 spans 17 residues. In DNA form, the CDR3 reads TGTGCCAGCAGTGGGTTTACCGGGACAGGGGGATCCTATGGCTACACCTTC. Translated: CASSGFTGTGGSYGYTF.

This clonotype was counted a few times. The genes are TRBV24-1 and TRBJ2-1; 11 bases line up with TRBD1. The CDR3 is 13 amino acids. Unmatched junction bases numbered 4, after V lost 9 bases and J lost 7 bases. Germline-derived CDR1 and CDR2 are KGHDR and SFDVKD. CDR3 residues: CATGQGARNEQFF. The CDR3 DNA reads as TGTGCCACCGGACAGGGGGCGCGAAATGAGCAGTTCTTC.

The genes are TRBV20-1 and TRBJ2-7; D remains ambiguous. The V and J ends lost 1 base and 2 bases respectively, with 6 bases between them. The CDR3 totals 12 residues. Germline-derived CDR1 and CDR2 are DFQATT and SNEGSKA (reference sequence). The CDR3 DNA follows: TGCAGTGCTAGAGGCGGAGCCTACGAGCAGTACTTC. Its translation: CSARGGAYEQYF.

As DNA, the CDR3 is TGTGCCAGCAGTTTGGCCGGGGGACAGGGGGCCTTGGGTTATGGCTACACCTTC. As protein: CASSLAGGQGALGYGYTF. The V and J genes are TRBV12-3 or TRBV12-4 and TRBJ1-2, with 12 bases lining up with TRBD1. The CDR3 contains 18 residues. The trim removed 3 bases at V and 5 bases at J, leaving 13 bases unmatched.

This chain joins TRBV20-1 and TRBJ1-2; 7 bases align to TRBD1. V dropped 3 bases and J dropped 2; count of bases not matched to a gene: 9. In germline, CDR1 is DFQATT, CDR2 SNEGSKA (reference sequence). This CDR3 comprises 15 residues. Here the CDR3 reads CSASLRGRANYGYTF. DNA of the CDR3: TGCAGTGCTAGTCTAAGGGGGCGAGCGAACTATGGCTACACCTTC.

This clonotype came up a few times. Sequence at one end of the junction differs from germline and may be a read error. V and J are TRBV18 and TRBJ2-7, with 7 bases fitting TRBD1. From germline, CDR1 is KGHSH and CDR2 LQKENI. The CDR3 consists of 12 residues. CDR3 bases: TGTGCCAGCTCACCTCGGGACAGCTTCGCAATTTTC. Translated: CASSPRDSFAIF.

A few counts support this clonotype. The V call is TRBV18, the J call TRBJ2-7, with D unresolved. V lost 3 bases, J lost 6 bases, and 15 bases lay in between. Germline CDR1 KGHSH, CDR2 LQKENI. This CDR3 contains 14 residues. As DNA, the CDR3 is TGTGCCAGCTCACCTCGGGCCCCACCCACCGAGCAGTACTTC. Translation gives CASSPRAPPTEQYF.

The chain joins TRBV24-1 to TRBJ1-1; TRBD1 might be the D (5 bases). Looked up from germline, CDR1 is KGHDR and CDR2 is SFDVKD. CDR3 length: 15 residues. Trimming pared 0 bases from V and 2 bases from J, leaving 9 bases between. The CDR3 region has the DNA TGTGCCACCAGTGATTTGGGGGGGGGAAACACTGAAGCTTTCTTT. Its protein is CATSDLGGGNTEAFF.

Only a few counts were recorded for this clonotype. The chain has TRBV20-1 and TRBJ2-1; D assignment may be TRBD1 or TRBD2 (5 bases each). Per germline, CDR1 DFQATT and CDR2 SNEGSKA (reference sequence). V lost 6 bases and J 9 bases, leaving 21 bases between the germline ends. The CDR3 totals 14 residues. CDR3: CSALRDPTRPEQFF. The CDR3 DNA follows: TGCAGTGCGCTTCGGGACCCCACCCGCCCTGAGCAGTTCTTC.

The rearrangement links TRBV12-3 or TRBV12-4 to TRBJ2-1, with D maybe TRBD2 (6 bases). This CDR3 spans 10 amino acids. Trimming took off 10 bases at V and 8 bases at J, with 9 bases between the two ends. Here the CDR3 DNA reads TGTGCCACCGGAGGGGATGAGCAGTTCTTC. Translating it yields CATGGDEQFF.

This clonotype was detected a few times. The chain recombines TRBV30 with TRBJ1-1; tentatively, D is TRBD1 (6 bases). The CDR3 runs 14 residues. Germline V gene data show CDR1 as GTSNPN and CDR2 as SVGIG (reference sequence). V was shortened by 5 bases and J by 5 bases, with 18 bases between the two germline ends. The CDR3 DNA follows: TGTGCCTGGTCCTCTCATGGGGGCTGGACTGAAGCTTTCTTT. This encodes CAWSSHGGWTEAFF.

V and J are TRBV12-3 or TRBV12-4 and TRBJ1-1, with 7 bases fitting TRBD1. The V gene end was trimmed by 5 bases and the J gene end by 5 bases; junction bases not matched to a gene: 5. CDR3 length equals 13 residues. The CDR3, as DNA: TGTGCCAGCAGTGACAGGGATTGGACTGAAGCTTTCTTT. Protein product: CASSDRDWTEAFF.

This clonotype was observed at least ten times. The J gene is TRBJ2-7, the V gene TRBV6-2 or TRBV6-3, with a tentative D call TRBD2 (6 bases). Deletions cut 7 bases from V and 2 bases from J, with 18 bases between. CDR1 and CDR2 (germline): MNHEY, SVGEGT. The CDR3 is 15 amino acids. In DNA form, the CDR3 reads TGTGCCAGCACCCAGGGAGGATTCGGCACCTACGAGCAGTACTTC. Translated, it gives CASTQGGFGTYEQYF.

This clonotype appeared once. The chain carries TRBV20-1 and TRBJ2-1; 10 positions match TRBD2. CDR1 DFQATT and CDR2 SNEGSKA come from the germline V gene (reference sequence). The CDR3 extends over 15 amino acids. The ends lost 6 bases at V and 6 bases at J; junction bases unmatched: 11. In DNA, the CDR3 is TGCAGTGCGAACCCTCTAGCGGGAGTGGGCAATGAGCAGTTCTTC. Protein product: CSANPLAGVGNEQFF.

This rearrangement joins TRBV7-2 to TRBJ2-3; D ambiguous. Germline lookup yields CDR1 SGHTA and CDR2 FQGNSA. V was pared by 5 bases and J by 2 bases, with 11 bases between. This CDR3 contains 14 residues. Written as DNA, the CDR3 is TGTGCCAGCAGCCAACGATGGACCACAGATACGCAGTATTTT. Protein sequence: CASSQRWTTDTQYF.

Here the CDR3 reads CASGGAPYQPQHF. As DNA, the CDR3 is TGTGCCAGCGGCGGTGCCCCTTATCAGCCCCAGCATTTT. The rearrangement links TRBV6-1 to TRBJ1-5; D is unresolved. This CDR3 is 13 amino acids long. Germline V gene data show CDR1 as MNHNS and CDR2 as SASEGT. Trimming stripped 8 bases from V and 5 bases from J, with 13 bases between.

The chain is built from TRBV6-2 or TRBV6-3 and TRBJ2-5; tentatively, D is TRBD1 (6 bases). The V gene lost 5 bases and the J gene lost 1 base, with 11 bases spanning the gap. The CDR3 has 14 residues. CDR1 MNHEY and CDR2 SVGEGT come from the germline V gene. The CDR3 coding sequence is TGTGCCAGCAGTCCCGGGACATCCCAAGAGACCCAGTACTTC. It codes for CASSPGTSQETQYF.

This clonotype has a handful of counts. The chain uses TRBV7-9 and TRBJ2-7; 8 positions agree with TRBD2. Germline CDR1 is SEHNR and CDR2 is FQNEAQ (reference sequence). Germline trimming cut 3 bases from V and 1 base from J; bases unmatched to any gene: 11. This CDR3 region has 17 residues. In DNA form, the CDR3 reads TGTGCCAGCAGCTTTCCTCCAAGCGGGAGTCTGTCCTACGAGCAGTACTTC. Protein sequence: CASSFPPSGSLSYEQYF. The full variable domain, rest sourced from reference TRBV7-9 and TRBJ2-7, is DTGVSQNPRHKITKRGQNVTFRCDPISEHNRLYWYRQTLGQGPEFLTYFQNEAQLEKSRLLSDRFSAERPKGSFSTLEIQRTEQGDSAMYLCASSFPPSGSLSYEQYFGPGTRLTVT.

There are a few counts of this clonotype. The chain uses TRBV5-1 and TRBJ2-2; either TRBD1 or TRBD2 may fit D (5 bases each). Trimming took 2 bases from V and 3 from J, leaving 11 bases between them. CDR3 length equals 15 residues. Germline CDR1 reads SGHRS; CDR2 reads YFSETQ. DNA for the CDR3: TGCGCCAGCAGCTTTAGAGGGGTGGACACCGGGGAGCTGTTTTTT. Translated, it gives CASSFRGVDTGELFF.

As DNA, the CDR3 is TGTGCCAGCAGGCTAGACAGAGCAACTAATGAAAAACTGTTTTTT. This translates into CASRLDRATNEKLFF. The chain links TRBV6-6 to TRBJ1-4, with a possible D match to TRBD1 (5 bases). Germline V gene lookup returns CDR1 MNHNY and CDR2 SVGAGI (reference sequence). Deletions cut 6 bases from V and 0 bases from J, with 11 bases between. The CDR3 is 15 residues long.

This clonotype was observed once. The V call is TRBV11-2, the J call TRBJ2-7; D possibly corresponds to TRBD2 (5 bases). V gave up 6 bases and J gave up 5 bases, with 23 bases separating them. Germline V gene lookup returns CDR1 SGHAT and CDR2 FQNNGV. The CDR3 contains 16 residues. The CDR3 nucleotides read TGTGCCAGCAGGCCAGGCGGTACGGGGAACGTCCACGAGCAGTACTTC. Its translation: CASRPGGTGNVHEQYF.

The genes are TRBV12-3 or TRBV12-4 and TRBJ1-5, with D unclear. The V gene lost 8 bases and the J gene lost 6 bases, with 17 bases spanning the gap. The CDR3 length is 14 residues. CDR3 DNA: TGTGCCAGCTCCCCAGCTTATGGCCTTCAGCCCCAGCATTTT. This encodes CASSPAYGLQPQHF.